A selection of T cell receptor beta chains follows, all from one sample in a study of T cell clones after liver transplantation. Assay: immunoSEQ multiplex PCR; the TCRdb copy retains only in-frame clones and omits some. The data show about 19,000 clones, around nine tenths seen once. Specimen: CD8+ T cells from blood, collected before liver transplant. These receptors all stem from a human donor who received a liver transplant. CDR3s include the opening cysteine and the closing phenylalanine or tryptophan. A D gene is named only where the DNA matches it firmly. The size entry is marked missing in some rows and otherwise reads once, few, many or a size class.

J gene: TRBJ1-1; clone size: .; V gene: TRBV7-9; D gene: .; CDR3 length: 12; CDR3 protein: CASSLGGIEAFF; CDR3 DNA: TGTGCCAGCAGCTTAGGAGGGATCGAAGCTTTCTTT
J gene: TRBJ2-7; clone size: .; V gene: TRBV4-1; D gene: .; CDR3 length: 14; CDR3 protein: CASSQDGGGGEQYF; CDR3 DNA: TGCGCCAGCAGCCAAGACGGGGGAGGGGGTGAGCAGTACTTC
J gene: TRBJ2-3; clone size: .; V gene: TRBV6-5; D gene: TRBD2; CDR3 length: 15; CDR3 protein: CASSPPGLDTDTQYF; CDR3 DNA: TGTGCCAGCAGTCCCCCTGGACTAGATACAGATACGCAGTATTTT
J gene: TRBJ1-3; clone size: .; V gene: TRBV13; D gene: .; CDR3 length: 15; CDR3 protein: CASSLGRISGNTIYF; CDR3 DNA: TGTGCCAGCAGTCTGGGACGGATCTCTGGAAACACCATATATTTT
J gene: TRBJ2-1; clone size: once; V gene: TRBV10-1; D gene: TRBD2; CDR3 length: 18; CDR3 protein: CASSGPPPGLAENNEQFF; CDR3 DNA: TGCGCCAGCAGTGGACCACCCCCGGGACTAGCGGAGAACAATGAGCAGTTCTTC
J gene: TRBJ2-7; clone size: .; V gene: TRBV4-1; D gene: .; CDR3 length: 13; CDR3 protein: CASSQVGESEQYF; CDR3 DNA: TGCGCCAGCAGCCAAGTGGGGGAAAGCGAGCAGTACTTC
J gene: TRBJ1-2; clone size: .; V gene: TRBV7-9; D gene: .; CDR3 length: 10; CDR3 protein: CASSPDGYTF; CDR3 DNA: TGTGCCAGCAGTCCGGACGGCTACACCTTC
J gene: TRBJ1-2; clone size: .; V gene: TRBV28; D gene: TRBD1; CDR3 length: 15; CDR3 protein: CASSLQGVTFYGYTF; CDR3 DNA: TGTGCCAGCAGTTTACAGGGGGTCACCTTCTATGGCTACACCTTC
J gene: TRBJ2-3; clone size: medium-sized; V gene: TRBV18; D gene: .; CDR3 length: 15; CDR3 protein: CASSPWGRGTDTQYF; CDR3 DNA: TGTGCCAGCTCACCATGGGGCAGGGGAACAGATACGCAGTATTTT
J gene: TRBJ1-2; clone size: .; V gene: TRBV21-1; D gene: .; CDR3 length: 16; CDR3 protein: CASSKRPAGKHYGYTF; CDR3 DNA: TGTGCCAGCAGCAAACGTCCAGCCGGGAAACACTATGGCTACACCTTC
J gene: TRBJ1-1; clone size: once; V gene: TRBV28; D gene: .; CDR3 length: 15; CDR3 protein: CASSLWQGSGTEAFF; CDR3 DNA: TGTGCCAGCAGTTTATGGCAGGGGAGCGGCACTGAAGCTTTCTTT
J gene: TRBJ1-4; clone size: .; V gene: TRBV9; D gene: .; CDR3 length: 14; CDR3 protein: CASSVGRVNEKLFF; CDR3 DNA: TGTGCCAGCAGCGTAGGCAGGGTTAATGAAAAACTGTTTTTT
J gene: TRBJ2-1; clone size: .; V gene: TRBV7-9; D gene: TRBD2; CDR3 length: 15; CDR3 protein: CASSLTTSGREEQFF; CDR3 DNA: TGTGCCAGCAGCTTAACGACTAGCGGGAGGGAAGAGCAGTTCTTC
J gene: TRBJ1-2; clone size: .; V gene: TRBV27; D gene: TRBD1; CDR3 length: 14; CDR3 protein: CASSPGTGILRYTF; CDR3 DNA: TGTGCCAGCAGCCCAGGGACAGGGATTTTGCGTTACACCTTC
J gene: TRBJ2-3; clone size: medium-sized; V gene: TRBV13; D gene: .; CDR3 length: 13; CDR3 protein: CASSLEDTDTQYF; CDR3 DNA: TGTGCCAGCAGCTTAGAGGACACAGATACGCAGTATTTT
J gene: TRBJ1-1; clone size: .; V gene: TRBV7-9; D gene: TRBD1; CDR3 length: 17; CDR3 protein: CASSPSPGTDFHTEAFF; CDR3 DNA: TGTGCCAGCAGCCCCAGTCCCGGGACAGATTTCCACACTGAAGCTTTCTTT
J gene: TRBJ2-6; clone size: .; V gene: TRBV18; D gene: .; CDR3 length: 15; CDR3 protein: CASSQQPSGANVLTF; CDR3 DNA: TGTGCCAGCTCACAACAGCCGTCTGGGGCCAACGTCCTGACTTTC
J gene: TRBJ1-2; clone size: .; V gene: TRBV27; D gene: .; CDR3 length: 16; CDR3 protein: CASSLSSPGTGYGYTF; CDR3 DNA: TGTGCCAGCAGTTTATCTTCACCAGGGACCGGCTATGGCTACACCTTC
J gene: TRBJ2-7; clone size: .; V gene: TRBV11-2; D gene: .; CDR3 length: 15; CDR3 protein: CASSLDRTISYEQYF; CDR3 DNA: TGTGCCAGCAGCTTAGACAGAACAATCTCCTACGAGCAGTACTTC
J gene: TRBJ2-1; clone size: .; V gene: TRBV5-4; D gene: .; CDR3 length: 12; CDR3 protein: CASSLGPNEQFF; CDR3 DNA: TGTGCCAGCAGCTTGGGTCCGAATGAGCAGTTCTTC
J gene: TRBJ1-1; clone size: .; V gene: TRBV28; D gene: .; CDR3 length: 17; CDR3 protein: CASSPGYLVYMNTEAFF; CDR3 DNA: TGTGCCAGCAGTCCAGGTTACCTTGTGTACATGAACACTGAAGCTTTCTTT
J gene: TRBJ2-7; clone size: .; V gene: TRBV1; D gene: .; CDR3 length: 19; CDR3 protein: CTSSHTRGLAGEPENEQYF; CDR3 DNA: TGCACCAGCAGCCACACACGGGGACTAGCGGGAGAGCCGGAGAACGAGCAGTACTTC
J gene: TRBJ1-1; clone size: .; V gene: TRBV11-2; D gene: .; CDR3 length: 15; CDR3 protein: CASSSLSGGNTEAFF; CDR3 DNA: TGTGCCAGCAGCTCCCTCTCGGGGGGGAACACTGAAGCTTTCTTT
J gene: TRBJ2-7; clone size: .; V gene: TRBV15; D gene: .; CDR3 length: 15; CDR3 protein: CATSREGRSSYEQYF; CDR3 DNA: TGTGCCACCAGCAGAGAGGGCAGGAGCTCCTACGAGCAGTACTTC
J gene: TRBJ2-3; clone size: .; V gene: TRBV5-1; D gene: .; CDR3 length: 15; CDR3 protein: CASSLLGVATDTQYF; CDR3 DNA: TGCGCCAGCAGCTTGTTAGGAGTTGCCACAGATACGCAGTATTTT
J gene: TRBJ1-1; clone size: .; V gene: TRBV7-9; D gene: .; CDR3 length: 13; CDR3 protein: CASSRREDTEAFF; CDR3 DNA: TGTGCCAGCAGCCGCCGGGAGGACACTGAAGCTTTCTTT
J gene: TRBJ1-1; clone size: once; V gene: TRBV5-1; D gene: TRBD1; CDR3 length: 14; CDR3 protein: CASSSGQGGTEAFF; CDR3 DNA: TGCGCCAGCAGCTCGGGACAGGGAGGCACTGAAGCTTTCTTT
J gene: TRBJ2-5; clone size: .; V gene: TRBV7-2; D gene: .; CDR3 length: 13; CDR3 protein: CASSFGNTETQYF; CDR3 DNA: TGTGCCAGCAGCTTCGGCAATACGGAGACCCAGTACTTC
J gene: TRBJ2-7; clone size: .; V gene: TRBV4-1; D gene: TRBD1; CDR3 length: 16; CDR3 protein: CASSPDLKTGTGEQYF; CDR3 DNA: TGCGCCAGCAGCCCGGACCTCAAGACAGGGACGGGAGAGCAGTACTTC
J gene: TRBJ2-1; clone size: .; V gene: TRBV7-9; D gene: TRBD2; CDR3 length: 12; CDR3 protein: CASSGLVNEQFF; CDR3 DNA: TGTGCCAGCAGCGGACTAGTGAATGAGCAGTTCTTC
J gene: TRBJ1-2; clone size: .; V gene: TRBV6-5; D gene: TRBD1; CDR3 length: 13; CDR3 protein: CASSGTDRDGYTF; CDR3 DNA: TGTGCCAGCAGTGGGACAGACCGAGATGGCTACACCTTC
J gene: TRBJ2-7; clone size: .; V gene: TRBV10-2; D gene: TRBD1; CDR3 length: 15; CDR3 protein: CASSGGTGDLYEQYF; CDR3 DNA: TGCGCCAGCAGTGGGGGGACAGGTGACCTCTACGAGCAGTACTTC
J gene: TRBJ2-7; clone size: .; V gene: TRBV6-5; D gene: .; CDR3 length: 15; CDR3 protein: CASSYTPGITYEQYF; CDR3 DNA: TGTGCCAGCAGTTATACACCTGGGATTACCTACGAGCAGTACTTC
J gene: TRBJ1-3; clone size: .; V gene: TRBV7-9; D gene: .; CDR3 length: 13; CDR3 protein: CASSPILGNTIYF; CDR3 DNA: TGTGCCAGCAGCCCAATACTTGGAAACACCATATATTTT
J gene: TRBJ2-7; clone size: .; V gene: TRBV11-3; D gene: .; CDR3 length: 13; CDR3 protein: CASSPGARYEQYF; CDR3 DNA: TGTGCCAGCAGCCCCGGGGCTCGCTACGAGCAGTACTTC
J gene: TRBJ1-1; clone size: .; V gene: TRBV19; D gene: .; CDR3 length: 13; CDR3 protein: CASYDWGNTEAFF; CDR3 DNA: TGTGCCAGTTATGACTGGGGGAACACTGAAGCTTTCTTT
J gene: TRBJ2-2; clone size: .; V gene: TRBV2; D gene: TRBD2; CDR3 length: 11; CDR3 protein: CASGGAGELFF; CDR3 DNA: TGTGCCAGCGGGGGGGCCGGGGAGCTGTTTTTT
J gene: TRBJ1-1; clone size: .; V gene: TRBV19; D gene: .; CDR3 length: 13; CDR3 protein: CASSPQGNTEAFF; CDR3 DNA: TGTGCCAGTAGTCCACAGGGTAACACTGAAGCTTTCTTT
J gene: TRBJ2-7; clone size: .; V gene: TRBV19; D gene: .; CDR3 length: 15; CDR3 protein: CASSSRPDVAYEQYF; CDR3 DNA: TGTGCCAGTAGTTCCCGCCCGGACGTAGCCTACGAGCAGTACTTC
J gene: TRBJ2-1; clone size: few; V gene: TRBV7-6; D gene: .; CDR3 length: 12; CDR3 protein: CASSPFGDEQFF; CDR3 DNA: TGTGCCAGCAGCCCGTTTGGGGATGAGCAGTTCTTC
J gene: TRBJ1-5; clone size: .; V gene: TRBV19; D gene: .; CDR3 length: 15; CDR3 protein: CASSIAGRSNQPQHF; CDR3 DNA: TGTGCCAGTAGTATAGCGGGACGGTCAAATCAGCCCCAGCATTTT
J gene: TRBJ2-7; clone size: .; V gene: TRBV4-1; D gene: .; CDR3 length: 15; CDR3 protein: CASSPVSGLTYEQYF; CDR3 DNA: TGCGCCAGCAGCCCCGTCTCAGGACTAACCTACGAGCAGTACTTC
J gene: TRBJ2-3; clone size: .; V gene: TRBV7-2; D gene: .; CDR3 length: 16; CDR3 protein: CASSLVGSGSTDTQYF; CDR3 DNA: TGTGCCAGCAGCTTAGTGGGTAGCGGAAGCACAGATACGCAGTATTTT
J gene: TRBJ1-1; clone size: .; V gene: TRBV5-6; D gene: TRBD1; CDR3 length: 15; CDR3 protein: CASSLGGQVNTEAFF; CDR3 DNA: TGTGCCAGCAGCTTGGGGGGACAGGTCAACACTGAAGCTTTCTTT
J gene: TRBJ2-3; clone size: .; V gene: TRBV5-4; D gene: .; CDR3 length: 14; CDR3 protein: CASSPDRNMNTQYF; CDR3 DNA: TGTGCCAGCAGCCCGGACCGCAACATGAATACGCAGTATTTT
J gene: TRBJ1-1; clone size: .; V gene: TRBV19; D gene: TRBD1; CDR3 length: 16; CDR3 protein: CASSMSARGMNTEAFF; CDR3 DNA: TGTGCCAGTAGTATGTCAGCCAGGGGGATGAACACTGAAGCTTTCTTT
J gene: TRBJ1-1; clone size: .; V gene: TRBV27; D gene: .; CDR3 length: 13; CDR3 protein: CASSLGRYTEAFF; CDR3 DNA: TGTGCCAGCAGTTTAGGGCGGTACACTGAAGCTTTCTTT
J gene: TRBJ2-1; clone size: .; V gene: TRBV29-1; D gene: TRBD1; CDR3 length: 11; CDR3 protein: CSAWTGQEQFF; CDR3 DNA: TGCAGCGCATGGACAGGCCAGGAGCAGTTCTTC
J gene: TRBJ1-1; clone size: .; V gene: TRBV27; D gene: TRBD1; CDR3 length: 17; CDR3 protein: CASRRYTRDRGRNEAFF; CDR3 DNA: TGTGCCAGCAGACGATATACCCGGGACAGGGGGCGGAATGAAGCTTTCTTT
J gene: TRBJ2-7; clone size: .; V gene: TRBV6-5; D gene: TRBD2; CDR3 length: 14; CDR3 protein: CASKYSGSINEQYF; CDR3 DNA: TGTGCCAGCAAATATAGCGGGAGCATCAACGAGCAGTACTTC
J gene: TRBJ2-3; clone size: .; V gene: TRBV9; D gene: TRBD1; CDR3 length: 17; CDR3 protein: CASSSGGVGVYTDTQYF; CDR3 DNA: TGTGCCAGCAGTTCAGGGGGAGTAGGGGTTTACACAGATACGCAGTATTTT
J gene: TRBJ2-1; clone size: .; V gene: TRBV11-3; D gene: .; CDR3 length: 13; CDR3 protein: CASSLAFSNEQFF; CDR3 DNA: TGTGCCAGCAGCTTAGCCTTCTCCAATGAGCAGTTCTTC
J gene: TRBJ1-1; clone size: .; V gene: TRBV10-3; D gene: .; CDR3 length: 15; CDR3 protein: CAISGSRTVNTEAFF; CDR3 DNA: TGTGCCATCAGTGGGTCCCGGACGGTGAACACTGAAGCTTTCTTT
J gene: TRBJ2-1; clone size: .; V gene: TRBV4-1; D gene: TRBD2; CDR3 length: 15; CDR3 protein: CASSPGLGTANEQFF; CDR3 DNA: TGCGCCAGCTCACCGGGACTAGGTACGGCGAATGAGCAGTTCTTC
J gene: TRBJ2-2; clone size: medium-sized; V gene: TRBV7-9; D gene: TRBD1; CDR3 length: 15; CDR3 protein: CASSPTGVNTGELFF; CDR3 DNA: TGTGCCAGCAGCCCTACAGGGGTTAACACCGGGGAGCTGTTTTTT
J gene: TRBJ2-2; clone size: .; V gene: TRBV30; D gene: .; CDR3 length: 13; CDR3 protein: CAWTRRGPGELFF; CDR3 DNA: TGTGCCTGGACCCGACGGGGGCCGGGGGAGCTGTTTTTT
J gene: TRBJ2-1; clone size: .; V gene: TRBV15; D gene: .; CDR3 length: 17; CDR3 protein: CATSRATRATSYNEQFF; CDR3 DNA: TGTGCCACCAGCAGAGCGACGCGGGCCACATCCTACAATGAGCAGTTCTTC
J gene: TRBJ1-1; clone size: .; V gene: TRBV4-3; D gene: .; CDR3 length: 14; CDR3 protein: CASSQEGVNTEAFF; CDR3 DNA: TGCGCCAGCAGCCAAGAGGGTGTCAACACTGAAGCTTTCTTT